Included here is one TCR beta chain sequence, with context. The CDR3 has 16 residues. V shed 0 bases, J shed 3 bases, and the junction held 5 bases outside the gene matches. Germline CDR1 reads SGHNT; CDR2 reads YYREEE (reference sequence). The record originates from a study of graft-versus-host responses after intestinal transplantation. Graft specimens yielded both intraepithelial and lamina propria lymphocytes. Repertoires were generated with immunoSEQ multiplex PCR, while TCRdb's copy carries only in-frame clones and drops some. Of about 17,000 clones listed, around three quarters are singletons. This TCR was recovered from a human patient who received an intestinal transplant, so some T cells may come from the graft donor. The chain has TRBV5-4 and TRBJ2-7, with 11 nucleotides matching TRBD2. This specimen consisted of ileum tissue, obtained roughly 490 days after intestinal transplant. The CDR3 DNA sequence: TGTGCCAGCAGCTTGGCCCTAGCGGGAGGCCGCTACGAGCAGTACTTC. Protein product: CASSLALAGGRYEQYF.